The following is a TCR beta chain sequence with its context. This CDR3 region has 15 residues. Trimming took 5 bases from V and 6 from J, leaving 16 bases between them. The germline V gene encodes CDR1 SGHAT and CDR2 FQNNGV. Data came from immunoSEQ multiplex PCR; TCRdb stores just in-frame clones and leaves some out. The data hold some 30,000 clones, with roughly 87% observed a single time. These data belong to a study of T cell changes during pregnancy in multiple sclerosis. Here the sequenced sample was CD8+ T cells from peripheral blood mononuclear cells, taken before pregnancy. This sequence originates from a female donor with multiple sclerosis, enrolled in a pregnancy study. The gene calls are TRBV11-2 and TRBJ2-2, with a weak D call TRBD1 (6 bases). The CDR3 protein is CASSIQGHRAGELFF. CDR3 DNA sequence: TGTGCCAGCAGCATACAGGGACACAGGGCCGGGGAGCTGTTTTTT.